This TCR beta chain derives from a study of post-analysis software for immune sequencing data. cDNA libraries of TCR beta carried unique molecular identifiers. TCRdb fed the PCR reads into MiXCR, producing one record per CDR3 protein. The sample holds roughly 600,000 distinct CDR3 sequences, around 47% seen once. Concerning this clonotype: Its antigen remains unidentified.

Study-level points and caveats: With TRBV5-6, TRBV5-1 and TRBV20-1 included, about five TRBV segments were more frequent in patients than in controls.

Germline loops: CDR1 MGHDK, CDR2 SYGVNS. There are 16 residues in the CDR3. V lost 4 bases to trimming and J lost 0 bases; unmatched junction nucleotides: 8. The TCR sequence derives from a girl aged 5-17 years with multiple sclerosis. V is TRBV25-1 and J is TRBJ2-7, with 8 nucleotides matching TRBD2. Sequenced input: blood. The CDR3 nucleotides are TGTGCCAGCAGTGTTAACCTAGGGACTAGCTCCTACGAGCAGTACTTC. This gives the protein CASSVNLGTSSYEQYF.